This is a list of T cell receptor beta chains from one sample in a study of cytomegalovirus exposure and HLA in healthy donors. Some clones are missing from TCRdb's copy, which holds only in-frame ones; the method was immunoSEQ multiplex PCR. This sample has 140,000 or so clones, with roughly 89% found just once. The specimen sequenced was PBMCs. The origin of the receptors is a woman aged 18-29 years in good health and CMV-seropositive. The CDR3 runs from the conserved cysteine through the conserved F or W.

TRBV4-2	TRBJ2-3	CASSRNEAGTDTQYF
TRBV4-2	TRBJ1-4	CASSQDLRDSPSNEKLFF
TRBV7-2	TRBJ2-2	CASSLDRANTGELFF
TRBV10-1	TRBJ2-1	CASSKRGGYNEQFF
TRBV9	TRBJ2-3	CASSVDAGDRTDTQYF
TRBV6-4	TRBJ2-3	CASSAGGWTDTQYF
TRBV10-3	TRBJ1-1	CAIRGQGADGAFF
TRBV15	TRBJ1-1	CATSRANGEAFF
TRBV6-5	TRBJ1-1	CASYRGQNTEAFF
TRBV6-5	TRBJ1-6	CASSYSREAYNSPLHF
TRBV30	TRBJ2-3	CAWSPGTSTDTQYF
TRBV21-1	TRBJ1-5	CASSKPEQGSNQPQHF
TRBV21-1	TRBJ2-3	CASSKEGLGQFHLRADTQYF